This T cell receptor (beta chain) was observed in a study of blood T cell repertoires in COVID-19. Across the whole study: Researchers got acute and convalescent COVID-19 samples from the United States, Italy and Spain.

In the original processing: Reference gene primer amplification gave nucleated cell count estimates. The data were produced by immunoSEQ multiplex PCR, yet TCRdb's version contains in-frame clones alone and is incomplete. D and trimming were read from the DNA, whereas the V and J calls and clone size are those reported in that table. The sample includes 90,000 to 110,000 clones, under 90% of them seen just once. The CDR3 loop spans 16 amino acids. Germline CDR1 reads ENHRY; CDR2 reads SYGVKD. V gave up 3 bases and J gave up 3 bases; unmatched junction bases: 7. This chain uses TRBV10-3 with TRBJ2-2, with 7 positions matching TRBD2. The source of this sequence is a man aged 80 or over with acute or convalescent COVID-19. The sample consisted of peripheral blood. DNA of the CDR3: TGTGCCATCAGTGATCGGGGGAGGGCCGACACCGGGGAGCTGTTTTTT. Its protein product is CAISDRGRADTGELFF.